The rows below give T cell receptor beta chains drawn from one sample of a study of cytomegalovirus exposure and HLA in healthy donors. Assay used: immunoSEQ multiplex PCR; TCRdb lists only in-frame clones, some missing. This table holds 150,000 to 200,000 clones, approximately 86% found once. The source material was PBMCs. The receptors were sampled from a woman between 18 and 29 years old in good health and CMV-seronegative. Each CDR3 is given with its conserved first and last residue. The D gene is left open where the match is weak. Size values are once, few and many counts, or a class for expanded clones, and some rows have none.

v_call,j_call,d_call,clone_size,cdr3_aa,cdr3_nt
TRBV7-2,TRBJ1-2,NA,NA,CASNEGEGTNYGYTF,TGTGCCAGCAACGAAGGCGAGGGAACTAACTATGGCTACACCTTC
TRBV19,TRBJ1-2,NA,few,CASSMGANYGYTF,TGTGCCAGTAGTATGGGCGCTAACTATGGCTACACCTTC
TRBV19,TRBJ1-1,NA,NA,CASTLGGILNTEAFF,TGTGCCAGTACCCTGGGGGGGATCTTGAACACTGAAGCTTTCTTT
TRBV7-6,TRBJ2-5,TRBD2,NA,CASSSSLRLAGEETQYF,TGTGCCAGCAGCTCCTCCCTCCGGCTAGCGGGAGAAGAGACCCAGTACTTC
TRBV29-1,TRBJ2-1,NA,NA,CSVVRQGYINEQFF,TGCAGCGTTGTAAGGCAGGGGTATATTAATGAGCAGTTCTTC
TRBV5-6,TRBJ1-1,TRBD1,few,CASSLSGTGSEAFF,TGTGCCAGCAGCCTCTCCGGGACAGGGTCTGAAGCTTTCTTT
TRBV27,TRBJ1-2,NA,NA,CASSFRGNYGYTF,TGTGCCAGCAGTTTCCGGGGGAACTATGGCTACACCTTC
TRBV4-1,TRBJ2-6,TRBD1,once,CASSQWGQGSGANVLTF,TGCGCCAGCAGCCAATGGGGACAGGGATCAGGGGCCAACGTCCTGACTTTC
TRBV5-6,TRBJ1-6,NA,NA,CASSWTDNSPLHF,TGTGCCAGCAGCTGGACAGATAATTCACCCCTCCACTTT
TRBV7-2,TRBJ2-5,TRBD2,few,CASSFGAGVETQYF,TGTGCCAGCAGCTTCGGAGCGGGAGTGGAGACCCAGTACTTC
TRBV15,TRBJ2-1,NA,once,CATRDTRGNEQFF,TGTGCCACCCGGGACACGAGGGGGAATGAGCAGTTCTTC
TRBV6-1,TRBJ1-5,NA,NA,CASSPGISNQPQHF,TGTGCCAGCAGCCCGGGGATCAGCAATCAGCCCCAGCATTTT
TRBV4-2,TRBJ1-6,NA,NA,CASSQGQGYSPLHF,TGTGCCAGCAGCCAAGGGCAGGGGTACTCACCCCTCCACTTT
TRBV27,TRBJ2-5,NA,NA,CASSFDGGQETQYF,TGTGCCAGCAGTTTCGATGGGGGGCAAGAGACCCAGTACTTC
TRBV6-5,TRBJ1-1,NA,once,CASSYSSGHNTEAFF,TGTGCCAGCAGTTACTCGTCCGGTCATAACACTGAAGCTTTCTTT
TRBV27,TRBJ2-3,TRBD2,NA,CASTGTSPLGTDTQYF,TGTGCCAGCACCGGGACTAGCCCACTTGGCACAGATACGCAGTATTTT
TRBV7-2,TRBJ2-7,NA,NA,CASSPAAVSYEQYF,TGTGCCAGCAGCCCGGCGGCAGTTTCCTACGAGCAGTACTTC
TRBV6-5,TRBJ2-7,TRBD1,few,CASSSGQGTYEQYF,TGTGCCAGCAGTTCAGGACAGGGTACCTACGAGCAGTACTTC
TRBV4-2,TRBJ2-1,TRBD2,once,CASSPLAGPYNEQFF,TGTGCCAGCAGCCCTCTAGCGGGGCCCTACAATGAGCAGTTCTTC
TRBV5-1,TRBJ2-1,NA,NA,CASSRVGQGRHNEQFF,TGCGCCAGCAGCCGGGTGGGTCAGGGTCGTCACAATGAGCAGTTCTTC
TRBV27,TRBJ1-6,NA,NA,CASSYESSYNSPLHF,TGTGCCAGCAGTTATGAGAGCTCCTATAATTCACCCCTCCACTTT
TRBV20-1,TRBJ2-3,NA,NA,CSAPGRDTQYF,TGCAGTGCTCCAGGGCGAGATACGCAGTATTTT
TRBV7-8,TRBJ2-7,TRBD1,NA,CASSPSGTGDEQYF,TGTGCCAGCAGCCCATCCGGGACAGGGGACGAGCAGTACTTC
TRBV6-6,TRBJ2-7,NA,NA,CASSYDSYYEQYF,TGTGCCAGCAGTTACGACAGTTACTACGAGCAGTACTTC
TRBV7-6,TRBJ2-7,NA,NA,CASSFGSSYEQYF,TGTGCCAGCAGCTTCGGGAGCTCCTACGAGCAGTACTTC
TRBV6-5,TRBJ1-6,TRBD1,NA,CASSQDRGNSPLHF,TGTGCCAGCAGCCAAGACAGGGGGAATTCACCCCTCCACTTT
TRBV2,TRBJ2-1,TRBD2,NA,CASRPGLAGVSIILAYNEQFF,TGTGCCTCAAGGCCGGGACTAGCGGGAGTTTCAATTATTCTGGCCTACAATGAGCAGTTCTTC
TRBV28,TRBJ2-7,NA,NA,CASSLQGGSYEQYF,TGTGCCAGCAGTTTACAGGGGGGCTCCTACGAGCAGTACTTC
TRBV6-5,TRBJ2-2,NA,few,CASSYITANTGELFF,TGTGCCAGCAGTTATATAACAGCTAACACCGGGGAGCTGTTTTTT
TRBV21-1,TRBJ2-7,NA,NA,CASSKDRGFYEQYF,TGTGCCAGCAGCAAAGACCGGGGTTTCTACGAGCAGTACTTC
TRBV7-6,TRBJ2-2,NA,NA,CASSLTDYDAGELFF,TGTGCCAGCAGCTTAACGGACTACGACGCCGGGGAGCTGTTTTTT
TRBV19,TRBJ1-1,NA,NA,CASSRGGGTEAFF,TGTGCCAGTAGTCGTGGGGGCGGCACTGAAGCTTTCTTT
TRBV30,TRBJ2-6,TRBD1,few,CAWSVETGSSSGANVLTF,TGTGCCTGGAGTGTCGAGACAGGGAGTTCCTCTGGGGCCAACGTCCTGACTTTC
TRBV5-1,TRBJ2-3,TRBD2,NA,CASSALRRSGSGTDTQYF,TGCGCCAGCAGCGCCCTCCGGAGGAGCGGGAGTGGCACAGATACGCAGTATTTT
TRBV19,TRBJ2-2,NA,NA,CASRNRPGRGTGELFF,TGTGCCAGTCGCAACAGACCGGGGAGGGGGACCGGGGAGCTGTTTTTT
TRBV25-1,TRBJ2-7,TRBD2,NA,CASSEPGLAGSYEQYF,TGTGCCAGCAGTGAACCCGGACTAGCGGGCTCCTACGAGCAGTACTTC
TRBV7-8,TRBJ2-5,NA,NA,CASSYGLEETQYF,TGTGCCAGCAGCTACGGACTGGAAGAGACCCAGTACTTC
TRBV9,TRBJ1-1,TRBD1,NA,CASSVSDREATEAFF,TGTGCCAGCAGCGTATCAGACAGGGAGGCCACTGAAGCTTTCTTT
TRBV11-2,TRBJ2-5,NA,few,CASSFWAGEETQYF,TGTGCCAGCAGCTTTTGGGCAGGGGAAGAGACCCAGTACTTC
TRBV19,TRBJ2-7,TRBD2,once,CASSIQSGGSTHEQYF,TGTGCCAGTAGTATTCAATCGGGCGGGAGTACCCACGAGCAGTACTTC
TRBV18,TRBJ1-6,NA,NA,CASSPIGTRNSPLHF,TGTGCCAGCTCACCAATAGGGACTAGGAATTCACCCCTCCACTTT
TRBV5-1,TRBJ2-1,NA,NA,CASSSGTLLNNEQFF,TGCGCCAGCAGCTCCGGGACACTCTTAAACAATGAGCAGTTCTTC
TRBV27,TRBJ2-7,NA,NA,CASREQYF,TGTGCCAGCCGCGAGCAGTACTTC
TRBV4-2,TRBJ2-3,TRBD2,once,CASSQVSGGPTDTQYF,TGTGCCAGCAGCCAAGTCTCGGGGGGGCCCACAGATACGCAGTATTTT
TRBV4-2,TRBJ2-5,NA,NA,CASSQDLMGRETQYF,TGTGCCAGCAGCCAAGATCTTATGGGGCGAGAGACCCAGTACTTC
TRBV25-1,TRBJ1-5,TRBD1,few,CASSETGGSGQPQHF,TGTGCCAGCAGTGAGACAGGGGGGTCGGGCCAGCCCCAGCATTTT
TRBV5-1,TRBJ2-5,NA,once,CASSLLGSGQETQYF,TGCGCCAGCAGCTTATTGGGGAGCGGCCAAGAGACCCAGTACTTC
TRBV5-1,TRBJ2-2,TRBD2,NA,CASMMSGIESAGELFF,TGCGCCAGCATGATGAGCGGGATCGAGTCAGCCGGGGAGCTGTTTTTT
TRBV5-4,TRBJ2-3,TRBD1,NA,CASSSTGTGGSDTQYF,TGTGCCAGCAGCTCGACTGGGACAGGGGGCTCAGATACGCAGTATTTT
TRBV7-9,TRBJ1-1,NA,once,CASSLGGMNTEAFF,TGTGCCAGCAGCTTAGGAGGGATGAACACTGAAGCTTTCTTT
TRBV7-2,TRBJ2-1,TRBD2,NA,CASSLAGGAYNEQFF,TGTGCCAGCAGCTTAGCCGGGGGGGCCTACAATGAGCAGTTCTTC
TRBV18,TRBJ2-5,TRBD2,once,CASSPGLEETQYF,TGTGCCAGCTCACCAGGACTAGAAGAGACCCAGTACTTC
TRBV9,TRBJ2-3,TRBD2,once,CASSEYSGTSSTDTQYF,TGTGCCAGCAGCGAGTACTCCGGGACTAGTAGCACAGATACGCAGTATTTT